Below are 17 T cell receptor beta chains sequenced from a single sample in a study of graft-versus-host responses after intestinal transplantation. Produced via immunoSEQ multiplex PCR; TCRdb's table is partial and in-frame only. Altogether about 89,000 clones are present, around nine tenths being singletons, with the ten largest covering about 0.29%. These receptors lack a known antigen. Sequenced here: unstimulated CD4+ T cells sorted from spleen or lymph node cells, sampled before intestinal transplant. The receptor set was obtained from a human donor who received an intestinal transplant.

This clone has only one observation. The chain couples TRBV6-5 to TRBJ1-3; weak D call: TRBD1 (5 bases). This CDR3 has 15 amino acids. CDR1 is MNHEY, CDR2 SVGAGI, per germline. V dropped 5 bases and J dropped 3 bases, with 14 bases sitting between them. The CDR3 nucleotides are TGTGCCAGCAGTCGGTCCGACAGAATTGGAAACACCATATATTTT. Amino acid sequence: CASSRSDRIGNTIYF.

Details on this clone: The junction shows a germline mismatch at one end, possibly a read error. The chain recombines TRBV28 with TRBJ1-1; 11 bases are shared with TRBD1. The CDR3 has 13 amino acids. Germline lookup yields CDR1 MDHEN and CDR2 SYDVKM. CDR3 DNA sequence: TGTGCCGGCAGGACAGGGGGCAACACTGAAGCTTTCTTT. This codes for CAGRTGGNTEAFF.

The genes are TRBV15 and TRBJ2-1, with D unresolved. The CDR3 is made up of 14 amino acids. The germline V gene has CDR1 LNHNV and CDR2 YYDKDF (reference sequence). The ends were cut back, 3 bases at V and 5 bases at J, with 11 bases in the middle. The chain's CDR3 is CATSRGNPHNEQFF. As DNA, the CDR3 is TGTGCCACCAGCAGGGGGAACCCTCACAATGAGCAGTTCTTC.

This clone was counted once. The chain employs TRBV4-2 and TRBJ1-5, with 7 bases fitting TRBD1. The CDR3 sequence is 15 residues long. Germline trimming cut 3 bases from V and 5 bases from J; bases unmatched to any gene: 7. Germline loops: CDR1 LGHNA, CDR2 YNFKEQ. The CDR3 DNA reads as TGTGCCAGCAGCCATTCCCGGGACAGAGATCAGCCCCAGCATTTT. This codes for CASSHSRDRDQPQHF.

Note on this clone: At one end, the junction sequence differs from germline, possibly due to a read error. The CDR3 DNA reads TGTGCCAGCAGGGAAGGCCTCGACAGCCCCGAGCAGTACTTC. This gives the protein CASREGLDSPEQYF. This chain uses TRBV6-1 with TRBJ2-7, with D possibly TRBD1 on 5 matching bases. Germline CDR1 reads MNHNS; CDR2 reads SASEGT. The CDR3 loop spans 14 amino acids.

The CDR3 sequence: CASSGTSGLLSSYEQYF. The CDR3 coding sequence is TGTGCCAGCTCCGGGACTAGCGGGCTATTAAGCTCCTACGAGCAGTACTTC. The V and J genes are TRBV11-2 and TRBJ2-7; TRBD2 aligns across 12 bases. The trim removed 8 bases at V and 0 bases at J, leaving 11 bases unmatched. The CDR3 sequence is 17 residues long. Germline assignment: CDR1 SGHAT and CDR2 FQNNGV.

This chain links TRBV9 with TRBJ2-7; no definite D call. Germline V gives CDR1 SGDLS, CDR2 YYNGEE. The CDR3 is 14 residues long. Trimming stripped 1 base from V and 4 bases from J, with 12 bases between. CDR3: CASSVRDRAYEQYF. As DNA, the CDR3 is TGTGCCAGCAGCGTACGAGATAGGGCTTACGAGCAGTACTTC.

The chain uses TRBV2 and TRBJ2-1, with D hard to call. The ends were cut back, 3 bases at V and 9 bases at J, with 12 bases in the middle. The CDR3 spans 13 residues. Germline V gene lookup returns CDR1 SNHLY and CDR2 FYNNEI. The CDR3 DNA is TGTGCCAGCAGTGAGGGCCAGGTTGGTGAGCAGTTCTTC. This translates into CASSEGQVGEQFF.

The chain has TRBV4-2 and TRBJ1-3; D is uncertain. Germline loops: CDR1 LGHNA, CDR2 YNFKEQ. V shed 2 bases and J shed 0 bases, with 5 bases lying between them. The CDR3 is 14 residues long. CDR3 sequence (DNA): TGTGCCAGCAGCCAAAGAGACTCTGGAAACACCATATATTTT. This encodes CASSQRDSGNTIYF.

V is TRBV5-6 and J is TRBJ1-1; 8 bases are shared with TRBD1. Germline assignment: CDR1 SGHDT and CDR2 YYEEEE. J gave up 1 base and V 4 bases, and 3 bases lay outside the gene matches. CDR3 length: 14 amino acids. The chain's CDR3 is CASSQGAGNTEAFF. The DNA for the CDR3 is TGTGCCAGCAGCCAGGGGGCCGGGAACACTGAAGCTTTCTTT.

This sequence joins TRBV28 and TRBJ1-2; 7 bases are a match to TRBD1. CDR1 and CDR2 (germline): MDHEN, SYDVKM. The V segment lost 7 bases and the J segment 5 bases; nucleotides outside the gene matches: 19. The CDR3 is 17 amino acids. CDR3 sequence (DNA): TGTGCCAGCACCCTAGGGGGCTCACTGGGAGTTTCTTATGGCTACACCTTC. Protein: CASTLGGSLGVSYGYTF.

The chain joins TRBV6-6 to TRBJ1-2; D not resolved. The CDR3 is 13 amino acids. The germline V gene encodes CDR1 MNHNY and CDR2 SVGAGI (reference sequence). Trimming shortened V by 4 bases and J by 4 bases, and 10 bases separated the two germline ends. CDR3 bases: TGTGCCAGCAGTTTGGACGTTAGCTATGGCTACACCTTC. Translated: CASSLDVSYGYTF.

This clone has only a few counts. This chain connects TRBV11-3 to TRBJ2-2; D assignment may be TRBD1 or TRBD2 (5 bases each). Germline CDR1 is SGHNT and CDR2 is YENEEA. Trimming cost V 1 base and J 3 bases, with 18 bases left between them. The CDR3 spans 18 residues. The CDR3 nucleotides read TGTGCCAGCAGCTTAGGGGGGTATGGTTGGCAGGACACCGGGGAGCTGTTTTTT. This encodes CASSLGGYGWQDTGELFF. Using reference TRBV11-3 and TRBJ2-2 for the parts outside the CDR3, the full variable domain is EAGVVQSPRYKIIEKKQPVAFWCNPISGHNTLYWYLQNLGQGPELLIRYENEEAVDDSQLPKDRFSAERLKGVDSTLKIQPAELGDSAVYLCASSLGGYGWQDTGELFFGEGSRLTVL.

This chain connects TRBV19 to TRBJ1-1, with a possible D match to TRBD1 (5 bases). V lost 8 bases and J lost 1, with 11 bases in between. Germline CDR1 is LNHDA and CDR2 is SQIVND (reference sequence). The CDR3 contains 13 residues. CDR3 DNA: TGTGCCAGTGCGGTGACAGCGAACACTGAAGCTTTCTTT. Translated, it gives CASAVTANTEAFF.

This rearrangement joins TRBV30 to TRBJ1-2; the D is unclear. The germline CDR1 and CDR2 sequences are GTSNPN and SVGIG (reference sequence). Trimming left V 3 bases short and J 8 bases short, with 19 bases between. CDR3 length equals 14 residues. The CDR3 protein is CAWRTPGTVKGYTF. The CDR3 DNA is TGTGCCTGGAGAACTCCGGGAACCGTTAAGGGCTACACCTTC.

The rearrangement joins TRBV5-1 to TRBJ1-6, with 8 nucleotides matching TRBD1. With V trimmed by 0 bases and J by 7 bases, 6 bases remained unmatched. The CDR3 is 16 residues long. Germline lookup yields CDR1 SGHRS and CDR2 YFSETQ. CDR3 protein: CASSLAGTGGNSPLHF. The CDR3 DNA follows: TGCGCCAGCAGCTTGGCCGGGACAGGAGGAAATTCACCCCTCCACTTT. The whole variable domain, remainder taken from reference TRBV5-1 and TRBJ1-6, is KAGVTQTPRYLIKTRGQQVTLSCSPISGHRSVSWYQQTPGQGLQFLFEYFSETQRNKGNFPGRFSGRQFSNSRSEMNVSTLELGDSALYLCASSLAGTGGNSPLHFGNGTRLTVT.

The V call is TRBV28, the J call TRBJ1-4, with TRBD1 as a possible D gene (6 bases). The CDR3 contains 14 residues. V was cut by 2 bases and J by 5 bases, with 9 bases left in between. From germline, CDR1 is MDHEN and CDR2 SYDVKM. The CDR3 sequence is CASSLRGANEKLFF. The CDR3 nucleotides read TGTGCCAGCAGTTTACGGGGGGCAAATGAAAAACTGTTTTTT.